These 29 T cell receptor beta chains were sequenced from one sample in a study of cytomegalovirus exposure and HLA in healthy donors. With 60 Vbeta and 13 Jbeta primers, the PCR was carried out. Clones were sequenced by immunoSEQ multiplex PCR, and TCRdb holds only the in-frame ones, with some missing. The sample lists 130,000 or so clones, about 72% occurring once. Sequencing was done on a sample of PBMCs. The source of these receptors is a female donor in good health and CMV-seronegative.

The J gene is TRBJ2-7, the V gene TRBV10-1, with TRBD2 as a possible D gene (6 bases). CDR3 length: 14 amino acids. Per germline, CDR1 WNHNN and CDR2 SYGVQD (reference sequence). V lost 7 bases to trimming and J lost 6 bases, with 19 bases between them. For the CDR3, the DNA is TGCGCCAGCATCGGTCCCAGACTAGTTCCCGAGCAGTACTTC. Translating it yields CASIGPRLVPEQYF.

The J gene is TRBJ1-2, the V gene TRBV5-8; TRBD1 aligns across 9 bases. CDR3 length: 14 amino acids. J lost 2 bases, V lost 4 bases, and 3 bases had no gene match. Germline assignment: CDR1 SGHTS and CDR2 YDEGEE. The CDR3 DNA is TGTGCCAGCAGCCAGGGACAGGGAAACTATGGCTACACCTTC. It translates to CASSQGQGNYGYTF.

The chain recombines TRBV18 with TRBJ1-5; 9 bases are shared with TRBD1. The germline CDR1 and CDR2 sequences are KGHSH and LQKENI. The CDR3 totals 15 residues. V shed 3 bases and J 4 bases; nucleotides not matched to a gene: 4. CDR3 region: CASSPDRGTNQPQHF. The CDR3 DNA reads TGTGCCAGCTCACCGGACAGGGGAACTAATCAGCCCCAGCATTTT.

This clone has more than one count but fewer than ten. The CDR3 coding sequence is TGTGCCAGCAGAGCCGTGGGGGCCAACGTCCTGACTTTC. Translation: CASRAVGANVLTF. This sequence joins TRBV13 and TRBJ2-6; unclear D gene. V lost 6 bases, J lost 4 bases, and 7 bases lay in between. The germline V gene encodes CDR1 PRHDT and CDR2 FYEKMQ (reference sequence). The CDR3 has 13 amino acids.

V is TRBV5-4 and J is TRBJ2-3; no definite D call. This CDR3 is built from 13 residues. CDR1 is SGHNT and CDR2 is YYREEE in the germline V gene (reference sequence). The V end was cut by 0 bases, the J end by 4 bases, with 6 bases between. Here the CDR3 reads CASSLGGADTQYF. CDR3 nucleotides: TGTGCCAGCAGCTTGGGCGGCGCAGATACGCAGTATTTT.

This clone showed up just once. The V gene is TRBV7-9, the J gene TRBJ2-2; unclear D gene. The germline V gene encodes CDR1 SEHNR and CDR2 FQNEAQ (reference sequence). The length of the CDR3 is 17 residues. Trimming stripped 4 bases from V and 6 bases from J, with 21 bases between. The CDR3 loop reads CASSSNNQHSRSGELFF. CDR3 nucleotide sequence: TGTGCCAGCAGCTCCAATAACCAGCACAGCCGTTCCGGGGAGCTGTTTTTT.

The gene calls are TRBV10-1 and TRBJ2-1, with 9 positions matching TRBD1. CDR1 WNHNN and CDR2 SYGVQD come from the germline V gene (reference sequence). The CDR3 has 12 amino acids. V gave up 6 bases and J gave up 7 bases; unmatched junction bases: 1. CDR3 amino acids: CASSGQGNEQFF. CDR3 sequence (DNA): TGCGCCAGCAGCGGACAGGGGAATGAGCAGTTCTTC.

This clone was seen a handful of times. The V and J genes are TRBV4-3 and TRBJ2-7; a possible D gene is TRBD2 (6 bases). In germline, CDR1 is LGHNA, CDR2 YSLEER. The V end was cut by 1 base, the J end by 1 base, with 17 bases between. The CDR3 spans 17 residues. DNA of the CDR3: TGCGCCAGCAGCCAAGGTGGCGGGACGGATTTTTCCTACGAGCAGTACTTC. Residues: CASSQGGGTDFSYEQYF.

The rearrangement links TRBV9 to TRBJ2-6, with 7 bases that match TRBD1. Unmatched junction bases numbered 6, after V lost 4 bases and J lost 2 bases. CDR1 and CDR2 (germline): SGDLS, YYNGEE. The CDR3 contains 16 residues. The CDR3 loop is CASSLQGSAGANVLTF. CDR3 DNA sequence: TGTGCCAGCAGCTTACAGGGGTCAGCTGGGGCCAACGTCCTGACTTTC.

The chain couples TRBV6-5 to TRBJ2-3; TRBD1 agrees at 7 bases. The CDR3 sequence is 15 residues long. CDR1 and CDR2 from the germline V gene are MNHEY and SVGAGI. V lost 6 bases, J lost 4 bases, and 10 bases stayed unmatched. The CDR3 DNA follows: TGTGCCAGCAGAAGCCGACAGGGTGTCGCAGATACGCAGTATTTT. It translates to CASRSRQGVADTQYF.

This clone showed up just a few times. The CDR3: CASSSLRGYEQYF. As DNA, the CDR3 is TGTGCCAGCAGCAGCTTAAGGGGGTACGAGCAGTACTTC. This chain joins TRBV11-1 and TRBJ2-7; TRBD1 is a possible D gene (6 bases). This CDR3 region has 13 residues. Germline assignment: CDR1 SGHAT and CDR2 FQDESV (reference sequence). V gave up 5 bases and J gave up 4 bases, with 12 bases separating them.

This chain uses TRBV15 with TRBJ1-4, with D unclear. The CDR3 runs to 15 residues. Trimming removed 8 bases at V and 7 bases at J, with 20 bases between. Germline CDR1 and CDR2: LNHNV and YYDKDF (reference sequence). The CDR3 DNA is TGTGCCACCCACAGCATAGGAGGGCTGGGTGAAAAACTGTTTTTT. The encoded protein is CATHSIGGLGEKLFF.

The chain recombines TRBV2 with TRBJ2-1, with 9 bases lining up with TRBD2. CDR1 and CDR2 from the germline V gene are SNHLY and FYNNEI. The CDR3 spans 15 residues. The ends lost 6 bases at V and 5 bases at J; junction bases unmatched: 8. The chain's CDR3 is CASRIAGVVNNEQFF. The CDR3 DNA follows: TGTGCCAGCAGAATAGCGGGAGTAGTGAACAATGAGCAGTTCTTC.

This clone appeared once. One end of the junction varies from germline; a read error may be responsible. This sequence joins TRBV12-5 and TRBJ1-5, with a tentative D call TRBD1 (5 bases). Germline-derived CDR1 and CDR2 are LGHNT and FRNRAP. There are 15 residues in the CDR3. DNA for the CDR3: TGTGCTAGTGGTTTGGTGACGACAGAGAATCGGCCCCAGCATTTT. As protein: CASGLVTTENRPQHF. Drawing the rest from reference TRBV12-5 and TRBJ1-5, the complete variable domain is DARVTQTPRHKVTEMGQEVTMRCQPILGHNTVFWYRQTMMQGLELLAYFRNRAPLDDSGMPKDRFSAEMPDATLATLKIQPSEPRDSAVYFCASGLVTTENRPQHFGDGTRLSIL.

The sample holds a few counts of this clone. The rearrangement links TRBV28 to TRBJ1-2; weak D call: TRBD1 (6 bases). The V end lost 2 bases, the J end lost 6 bases, and 16 bases lay between the germline ends. Germline V lookup: CDR1 MDHEN, CDR2 SYDVKM. This CDR3 spans 15 amino acids. CDR3 coding DNA: TGTGCCAGCAGTTTAGGGGGCAGGGACCTGGATGGCTACACCTTC. This sequence encodes CASSLGGRDLDGYTF.

The J gene is TRBJ1-1, the V gene TRBV6-5; D perhaps matches TRBD1 (6 bases). The V and J ends lost 6 bases and 3 bases respectively, with 11 bases between them. Germline CDR1 is MNHEY and CDR2 is SVGAGI. The CDR3 loop spans 13 amino acids. The CDR3 DNA is TGTGCCAGCAGCAACCAGGGGTACACTGAAGCTTTCTTT. Amino acids: CASSNQGYTEAFF.

This clone is a singleton in its sample. This chain links TRBV7-9 with TRBJ2-7, with 8 bases lining up with TRBD2. With V trimmed by 6 bases and J by 3 bases, 10 bases remained unmatched. CDR1 SEHNR and CDR2 FQNEAQ come from the germline V gene (reference sequence). CDR3 length: 15 residues. Here the CDR3 DNA reads TGTGCCAGCAGATCGCCTCTAGCGGGCAGCTACGAGCAGTACTTC. Amino acids: CASRSPLAGSYEQYF.

V gene TRBV7-9 combines with J gene TRBJ1-2, with 7 bases aligning to TRBD1. Germline V lookup: CDR1 SEHNR, CDR2 FQNEAQ (reference sequence). The length of the CDR3 is 17 residues. V lost 1 base, J lost 2 bases, and 10 bases stayed unmatched. CDR3 in amino acids: CASSLGQGEYRNYGYTF. CDR3 sequence (DNA): TGTGCCAGCAGCTTAGGCCAGGGGGAGTATCGAAACTATGGCTACACCTTC.

The rearrangement links TRBV28 to TRBJ1-2; tentatively, D is TRBD1 (5 bases). Germline values: CDR1 MDHEN, CDR2 SYDVKM. V dropped 3 bases and J dropped 8 bases, with 19 bases sitting between them. The CDR3 sequence is 15 residues long. The CDR3 is CASSFPLTDRKGYTF. The CDR3 DNA is TGTGCCAGCAGTTTTCCTCTCACCGACAGAAAGGGCTACACCTTC.

This chain connects TRBV6-1 to TRBJ2-3; 8 bases agree with TRBD2. After removal of 8 bases from V and 4 bases from J, the junction contained 8 bases not matched to a gene. This CDR3 region has 14 residues. Germline CDR1 and CDR2: MNHNS and SASEGT. CDR3 residues: CASLTGRGSDTQYF. As DNA, the CDR3 is TGTGCCAGCCTGACCGGGAGGGGATCAGATACGCAGTATTTT.

This chain links TRBV19 with TRBJ2-5; D is possibly TRBD1 (6 bases). The V end was cut by 3 bases, the J end by 3 bases, with 11 bases between. Germline V CDR1 and CDR2: LNHDA, SQIVND (reference sequence). This CDR3 has 14 amino acids. The CDR3, as DNA: TGTGCCAGTAGTATCCGGACAGAGAAAGAGACCCAGTACTTC. Translating gives CASSIRTEKETQYF. The full variable domain, completed using reference TRBV19 and TRBJ2-5, is DGGITQSPKYLFRKEGQNVTLSCEQNLNHDAMYWYRQDPGQGLRLIYYSQIVNDFQKGDIAEGYSVSREKKESFPLTVTSAQKNPTAFYLCASSIRTEKETQYFGPGTRLLVL.

The genes are TRBV18 and TRBJ2-7, with D maybe TRBD2 (6 bases). Trimming left V 3 bases short and J 3 bases short, with 12 bases between. This CDR3 has 14 residues. Germline CDR1 and CDR2: KGHSH and LQKENI. The CDR3 loop is CASSPGTGDYEQYF. The CDR3 DNA reads TGTGCCAGCTCACCCGGGACGGGGGACTACGAGCAGTACTTC.

This chain joins TRBV25-1 and TRBJ2-1; TRBD2 agrees at 9 bases. V shed 3 bases, J shed 0 bases, and the junction held 3 bases outside the gene matches. The CDR3 consists of 16 residues. Germline V gene lookup returns CDR1 MGHDK and CDR2 SYGVNS. The CDR3 sequence: CASSDLSGSSYNEQFF. In DNA form, the CDR3 reads TGTGCCAGCAGTGACCTTAGCGGGAGCTCCTACAATGAGCAGTTCTTC.

The chain has TRBV2 and TRBJ2-7, with no clear D. There are 14 residues in the CDR3. The germline V gene encodes CDR1 SNHLY and CDR2 FYNNEI. V lost 5 bases and J 4 bases, leaving 15 bases between the germline ends. In nucleotides, the CDR3 is TGTGCCAGCAGTCTAAAGCCCGAGGTTTACGAGCAGTACTTC. Protein: CASSLKPEVYEQYF.

The chain joins TRBV27 to TRBJ1-1; TRBD1 might be the D (6 bases). This CDR3 has 14 amino acids. Germline V gene lookup returns CDR1 MNHEY and CDR2 SMNVEV (reference sequence). The V and J ends lost 5 bases and 1 base respectively, with 11 bases between them. CDR3 bases: TGTGCCAGCAGTCCGTCGACAGGGAACACTGAAGCTTTCTTT. Protein product: CASSPSTGNTEAFF.

The chain combines TRBV6-5 with TRBJ2-3, with 7 bases that match TRBD1. CDR1 and CDR2 (germline): MNHEY, SVGAGI. V was pared by 6 bases and J by 2 bases, with 2 bases of the junction left unmatched. CDR3 size: 13 residues. In DNA form, the CDR3 reads TGTGCCAGCAGGGGACAGACCACAGATACGCAGTATTTT. It is translated as CASRGQTTDTQYF.

This chain connects TRBV9 to TRBJ1-1, with 7 bases aligning to TRBD1. This CDR3 region has 15 residues. The germline CDR1 and CDR2 sequences are SGDLS and YYNGEE. V lost 4 bases, J lost 0 bases, and 6 bases stayed unmatched. The CDR3 protein is CASSPWDSLNTEAFF. The CDR3 DNA reads as TGTGCCAGCAGCCCCTGGGACAGCTTGAACACTGAAGCTTTCTTT.

The CDR3 DNA reads as TGTGCCAGCAGCCGGCTAGTTACAGATACGCAGTATTTT. Amino acid sequence: CASSRLVTDTQYF. The V and J genes are TRBV7-3 and TRBJ2-3; D is ambiguous. Trimming stripped 5 bases from V and 3 bases from J, with 9 bases between. From germline, CDR1 is SGHTA and CDR2 FQGTGA. This CDR3 has 13 residues.

The chain employs TRBV6-5 and TRBJ2-7, with TRBD2 identical over 10 bases. After removal of 2 bases from V and 3 bases from J, the junction contained 4 bases not matched to a gene. CDR1 MNHEY and CDR2 SVGAGI come from the germline V gene. CDR3 length: 15 amino acids. The CDR3 loop reads CASSYDTSGNYEQYF. The CDR3 DNA reads TGTGCCAGCAGTTACGACACTAGCGGGAACTACGAGCAGTACTTC.